The clone carrying this T cell receptor (beta chain) showed up just once. Its antigen is not known. Method: immunoSEQ multiplex PCR; TCRdb's copy keeps in-frame clones and lacks some. The data hold 9,500 to 15,000 clones, with roughly nine tenths observed a single time. In germline, CDR1 is SGDLS, CDR2 YYNGEE. This CDR3 has 14 amino acids. The J segment lost 7 bases and the V segment lost 0 bases, leaving 2 bases of the junction unmatched. The sample belongs to a study of chemoradiotherapy in HPV16-positive cancers. Overall study results and limits: For HPV16-positive patients, expanding HPV-responsive T cells associated with longer recurrence-free survival.

The specimen comprised blood, sampled from a patient who underwent chemoradiotherapy. The V gene is TRBV9, the J gene TRBJ1-1, with 11 bases matching TRBD1. The TCR sequence derives from a human donor with HPV-associated anogenital cancer. CDR3: CASSVEGQGVEAFF. In nucleotides, the CDR3 is TGTGCCAGCAGCGTAGAGGGACAGGGGGTTGAAGCTTTCTTT.